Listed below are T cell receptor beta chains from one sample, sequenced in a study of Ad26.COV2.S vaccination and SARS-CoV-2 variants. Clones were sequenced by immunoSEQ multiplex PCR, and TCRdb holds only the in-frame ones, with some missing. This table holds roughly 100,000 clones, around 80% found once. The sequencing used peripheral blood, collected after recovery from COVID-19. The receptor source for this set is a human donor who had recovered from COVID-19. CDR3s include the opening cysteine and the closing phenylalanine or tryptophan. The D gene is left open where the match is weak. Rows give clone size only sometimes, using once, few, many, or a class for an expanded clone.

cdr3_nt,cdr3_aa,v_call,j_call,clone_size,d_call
TGTGCCAGCAGCCGGGCGGGAGGTAACACTGAAGCTTTCTTT,CASSRAGGNTEAFF,TRBV14,TRBJ1-1,.,.
TGTGCCAGCAGCCGGAACCTAGCGGGGTCTACAGATACGCAGTATTTT,CASSRNLAGSTDTQYF,TRBV4-2,TRBJ2-3,.,TRBD2
TGTGCCAGCACCGGGGGGAGGGGGCGCTCCTATAATTCACCCCTCCACTTT,CASTGGRGRSYNSPLHF,TRBV13,TRBJ1-6,.,TRBD1
TGTGCCAGCAGCTTAATGGGGGGCGGTACTGAAGCTTTCTTT,CASSLMGGGTEAFF,TRBV7-3,TRBJ1-1,.,.
TGTGCCAGCGGGGAGGGGCAAGAGACCCAGTACTTC,CASGEGQETQYF,TRBV2,TRBJ2-5,.,TRBD2
TGTGCCAGCAGCTTGTCCCGGACGGATAACTATGGCTACACCTTC,CASSLSRTDNYGYTF,TRBV5-4,TRBJ1-2,once,.
TGCGCCAGCAGACCAAATTGGGACAGAAGTTATGGCTACACCTTC,CASRPNWDRSYGYTF,TRBV5-1,TRBJ1-2,.,TRBD1
TGTGCCAGCAGCCCGGGACTTTTAGATGGCTACACCTTC,CASSPGLLDGYTF,TRBV5-4,TRBJ1-2,.,.
TGTGCCAGCAGCTCCCAGGGACAAGAGACCCAGTACTTC,CASSSQGQETQYF,TRBV7-2,TRBJ2-5,.,.
TGTGCCAGCTCACCCCCAGACAGGAGGTCCTACGAGCAGTACTTC,CASSPPDRRSYEQYF,TRBV18,TRBJ2-7,.,.
TGTGCCAGTAGGGCGGGCTGGGGCTACACCTTC,CASRAGWGYTF,TRBV19,TRBJ1-2,.,.
TGTGCCAGCAGCAGCCCCAGGAGCTCCTACGAGCAGTACTTC,CASSSPRSSYEQYF,TRBV28,TRBJ2-7,.,.
TGTGCCAGCAGGACTCTGGGAGACTCCTACAATGAGCAGTTCTTC,CASRTLGDSYNEQFF,TRBV27,TRBJ2-1,.,.
TGTGCCAGCAGCCGCAGGGGGAACACTGAAGCTTTCTTT,CASSRRGNTEAFF,TRBV14,TRBJ1-1,.,.
TGTGCCAGCAGCTTAGAAGGCCGGGGGGGACCTAACAATGAGCAGTTCTTC,CASSLEGRGGPNNEQFF,TRBV11-3,TRBJ2-1,.,TRBD2
TGTGCCAGAACTACGCCAAAGACCTACGAGCAGTACTTC,CARTTPKTYEQYF,TRBV11-3,TRBJ2-7,once,.
TGTGCCAGCAGCTTAAGGCAGGGACGAAATCAGCCCCAGCATTTT,CASSLRQGRNQPQHF,TRBV7-2,TRBJ1-5,.,.
TGTGCCAGCAGCGCTACTAGCGGGGGGCTCAATGAGCAGTTCTTC,CASSATSGGLNEQFF,TRBV11-3,TRBJ2-1,.,TRBD2
TGTGCCAGCTCACCGGACGGGGGGAGCCCCCTGGAGCAGTACTTC,CASSPDGGSPLEQYF,TRBV18,TRBJ2-7,.,TRBD2
TGTGCCAGCAGGGGGGGCGGTGGAAACACCATATATTTT,CASRGGGGNTIYF,TRBV3-1/TRBV3-2,TRBJ1-3,.,.
TGTGCCAGTAGTATAGATCGGGGCTCAGGCTATAGCAATCAGCCCCAGCATTTT,CASSIDRGSGYSNQPQHF,TRBV19,TRBJ1-5,few,.
TGTGCCAGCAACCAACCTGGTAGCTACGAGCAGTACTTC,CASNQPGSYEQYF,TRBV28,TRBJ2-7,.,.
TGTGCCGGACTCGGGACAGGCGAGGGCAATGAGCAGTTCTTC,CAGLGTGEGNEQFF,TRBV7-9,TRBJ2-1,.,TRBD1
TGTGCCAGCTCAAGGCCTAGCGGGGTAGACACCGGGGAGCTGTTTTTT,CASSRPSGVDTGELFF,TRBV18,TRBJ2-2,.,TRBD2
TGTGCCATCAGCCCCCGGCCTAGCGGGGGGGCCGCGGAGACCCAGTACTTC,CAISPRPSGGAAETQYF,TRBV10-3,TRBJ2-5,once,TRBD2
TGTGCCAGCAGCTTCTTTCTCAGTGGGACAGGGTTCTCCTACGAGCAGTACTTC,CASSFFLSGTGFSYEQYF,TRBV7-2,TRBJ2-7,few,TRBD1
TGTGCCAGCAGCTTGGTCGCCAGCGACGAGCAGTACTTC,CASSLVASDEQYF,TRBV5-6,TRBJ2-7,.,.
TGTGCCAGTCGGGAGTCTGGATCTGGAAACACCATATATTTT,CASRESGSGNTIYF,TRBV27,TRBJ1-3,.,.
TGTGCCAGTAGTAATGACCGAAGGGACTACCGCACAGATACGCAGTATTTT,CASSNDRRDYRTDTQYF,TRBV19,TRBJ2-3,once,TRBD2
TGTGCCAGCAGCTTAAAACGACCAACTCTTTGGTTGGCCAAAAACATTCAGTACTTC,CASSLKRPTLWLAKNIQYF,TRBV7-3,TRBJ2-4,few,.
TGCGCCAGCAGCTTGGGAGGGGGGACAACTCGCCTCCAAGAGACCCAGTACTTC,CASSLGGGTTRLQETQYF,TRBV5-1,TRBJ2-5,.,.
TGTGCCAGCAGCTTAGGGACCGAGTCCTACGAGCAGTACTTC,CASSLGTESYEQYF,TRBV11-2,TRBJ2-7,.,.
TGTGCCAGCAGCGATAGACAGGACCGCACAGATACGCAGTATTTT,CASSDRQDRTDTQYF,TRBV11-3,TRBJ2-3,.,.
TGTGCCAGCAGAGATACGGGAGGGGAGCTGTTTTTT,CASRDTGGELFF,TRBV3-1/TRBV3-2,TRBJ2-2,.,.
TGTGCCAGCAGTTACTCGACTTTCCCCCTTGTCACTGAAGCTTTCTTT,CASSYSTFPLVTEAFF,TRBV6-5,TRBJ1-1,.,.
TGTGCCACCAGCACCCTAGTGAACAGGGCTAATCAGCCCCAGCATTTT,CATSTLVNRANQPQHF,TRBV15,TRBJ1-5,.,.
TGTGCCAGCAGCTCGGACGAAAACATTCAGTACTTC,CASSSDENIQYF,TRBV5-6,TRBJ2-4,.,.